This T cell receptor beta chain is drawn from a study of T-cell memory formation after mild COVID-19. Germline CDR1 is KGHDR and CDR2 is SFDVKD. V lost 3 bases to trimming and J lost 7 bases, with 9 bases between them. This CDR3 is 13 amino acids long. TCRdb re-analysed the 5' RACE reads in MiXCR, keeping a single row per CDR3 protein. The table lists some 600,000 distinct CDR3 sequences, around 15% of them singletons. The J gene is TRBJ2-1, the V gene TRBV24-1; D not certain. This receptor was taken from an adult woman who had mild COVID-19 (a few samples of this study predate the infection). Cell type and time point are not known. The sequencing sample was made of PBMCs or a T cell subset sorted from them (not recorded which). CDR3 DNA: TGTGCCACCAGTGATCCCTTGGCTAATGAGCAGTTCTTC. This codes for CATSDPLANEQFF.